The 16 T cell receptor beta chains listed next were all sequenced from one sample in a study of technical replicates of blood from a handful of donors. The repertoire was sequenced with immunoSEQ multiplex PCR; TCRdb's copy has only in-frame clones and lacks some. The data hold 55,000 to 75,000 clones, with roughly 90% observed a single time. Material for sequencing was T cells isolated from PBMCs. These receptor sequences come from a human donor in good health.

This clone came up a few times. The chain couples TRBV6-5 to TRBJ2-7; TRBD1 agrees at 10 bases. The CDR3 is 14 amino acids. Germline assignment: CDR1 MNHEY and CDR2 SVGAGI. V lost 3 bases to trimming and J lost 4 bases; unmatched junction nucleotides: 3. The CDR3 DNA reads TGTGCCAGCAGTTATGGACAGGGGGGGTACGAGCAGTACTTC. It specifies CASSYGQGGYEQYF.

The chain combines TRBV6-6 with TRBJ2-5, with D unresolved. The germline CDR1 and CDR2 sequences are MNHNY and SVGAGI (reference sequence). The ends were cut back, 1 base at V and 5 bases at J, with 8 bases in the middle. The CDR3 runs to 13 residues. The CDR3 loop reads CASSYFPSETQYF. The CDR3 DNA reads as TGTGCCAGCAGTTACTTCCCCTCCGAGACCCAGTACTTC.

This chain connects TRBV4-2 to TRBJ1-2; perhaps TRBD1 as D (5 bases). This CDR3 has 15 amino acids. Germline V lookup: CDR1 LGHNA, CDR2 YNFKEQ. Between the trimmed V and J ends, which lost 4 bases and 8 bases, there was a span of 20 bases. CDR3 region: CASSLQRDGGLGYTF. The CDR3 nucleotides read TGTGCCAGCAGCCTCCAGCGGGACGGCGGCTTAGGCTACACCTTC.

This sequence joins TRBV27 and TRBJ2-2, with D unresolved. Trimming took off 6 bases at V and 1 base at J, with 9 bases between the two ends. The CDR3 is made up of 14 amino acids. Germline V lookup: CDR1 MNHEY, CDR2 SMNVEV (reference sequence). The DNA for the CDR3 is TGTGCCAGCAGGATAGCCGGGAACACCGGGGAGCTGTTTTTT. Translated: CASRIAGNTGELFF.

The gene calls are TRBV9 and TRBJ1-5; tentative D call: TRBD1 (6 bases). CDR3 length: 15 residues. Trimming left V 4 bases short and J 9 bases short, with 20 bases between. Germline V lookup: CDR1 SGDLS, CDR2 YYNGEE. The CDR3 region has the DNA TGTGCCAGCAGCTTCTCCGGGACATCCGGAGGGCCCCAGCATTTT. This translates into CASSFSGTSGGPQHF. The full variable domain, in which reference TRBV9 and TRBJ1-5 provide the parts outside the CDR3, is DSGVTQTPKHLITATGQRVTLRCSPRSGDLSVYWYQQSLDQGLQFLIQYYNGEERAKGNILERFSAQQFPDLHSELNLSSLELGDSALYFCASSFSGTSGGPQHFGDGTRLSIL.

The rearrangement joins TRBV29-1 to TRBJ2-5; 7 bases map to TRBD1. The CDR3 sequence is 13 residues long. The V gene end was trimmed by 3 bases and the J gene end by 4 bases; junction bases not matched to a gene: 5. The germline V gene has CDR1 SQVTM and CDR2 ANQGSEA. CDR3 coding DNA: TGCAGCGTTGAGGGGTACAGGGGAGAGACCCAGTACTTC. It encodes CSVEGYRGETQYF.

This chain joins TRBV6-1 and TRBJ2-5; 7 nucleotides match TRBD1. Unmatched junction bases numbered 12, after V lost 4 bases and J lost 7 bases. CDR3 size: 15 residues. The V gene's germline CDR1 is MNHNS and CDR2 SASEGT. CDR3 protein: CASSAPGQLPRTQYF. The CDR3 DNA reads as TGTGCCAGCAGTGCACCGGGACAGTTGCCCCGGACCCAGTACTTC.

The chain joins TRBV30 to TRBJ2-7; maybe TRBD2 (6 bases). V was cut by 5 bases and J by 2 bases, with 16 bases left in between. The CDR3 has 14 amino acids. Germline V gives CDR1 GTSNPN, CDR2 SVGIG (reference sequence). CDR3 nucleotide sequence: TGTGCCTGGGAGGAGGGAACAGGACCCTACGAGCAGTACTTC. It yields the protein CAWEEGTGPYEQYF.

V usage is TRBV10-3 and J usage is TRBJ2-7, with unresolved D. V was shortened by 4 bases and J by 5 bases, with 3 bases between the two germline ends. The CDR3 covers 10 residues. CDR1 is ENHRY and CDR2 is SYGVKD in the germline V gene. CDR3 bases: TGTGCCATCAGTGTAAACGAGCAGTACTTC. This gives the protein CAISVNEQYF.

CDR3 DNA sequence: TGCGCCAGCAGTGATCAGGGGGTCTTTAGCACAGATACGCAGTATTTT. Its translation is CASSDQGVFSTDTQYF. The chain combines TRBV10-1 with TRBJ2-3; the match to TRBD1 covers 7 bases. The CDR3 loop spans 16 amino acids. From germline, CDR1 is WNHNN and CDR2 SYGVQD (reference sequence). Germline trimming cut 3 bases from V and 0 bases from J; bases unmatched to any gene: 6.

The V call is TRBV5-1, the J call TRBJ2-7, with TRBD1 matching over 7 bases. The V gene end was trimmed by 4 bases and the J gene end by 4 bases; junction bases not matched to a gene: 8. CDR3 length: 14 residues. The germline V gene encodes CDR1 SGHRS and CDR2 YFSETQ. This chain's CDR3 is CASSPTGYGYEQYF. The DNA for the CDR3 is TGCGCCAGCAGCCCGACAGGGTACGGATACGAGCAGTACTTC.

The rearrangement links TRBV5-6 to TRBJ1-4; D might be TRBD1 (6 bases). Trimming stripped 1 base from V and 11 bases from J, with 15 bases between. There are 14 residues in the CDR3. Germline CDR1 reads SGHDT; CDR2 reads YYEEEE. Written as DNA, the CDR3 is TGTGCCAGCAGCTTGCAGACAGGCTCTGGGAAACTGTTTTTT. Its protein product is CASSLQTGSGKLFF.

This chain connects TRBV7-6 to TRBJ2-1, with a tentative D call TRBD2 (6 bases). The CDR3 runs 15 residues. Germline V gene sequence: CDR1 SGHVS, CDR2 FNYEAQ. V lost 2 bases and J 2 bases, leaving 10 bases between the germline ends. In DNA, the CDR3 is TGTGCCAGCAGCTTACTTGCGGGACCCTACAATGAGCAGTTCTTC. It specifies CASSLLAGPYNEQFF.

V usage is TRBV7-8 and J usage is TRBJ2-7, with TRBD2 matching 11 bases. Unmatched junction bases numbered 5, after V lost 5 bases and J lost 2 bases. CDR1 and CDR2 from the germline V gene are SGHVS and FQNEAQ. The length of the CDR3 is 15 residues. The CDR3 bases are TGTGCCAGCAGCGCGGGACTAGCGGATACCTACGAGCAGTACTTC. Its translation: CASSAGLADTYEQYF.

The chain is built from TRBV27 and TRBJ2-5; tentatively, D is TRBD1 (5 bases). V was clipped by 1 base and J by 1 base, with 7 bases between them. Germline loops: CDR1 MNHEY, CDR2 SMNVEV (reference sequence). The CDR3 extends over 14 amino acids. CDR3 region: CASSLFDSQETQYF. The DNA of the CDR3 is TGTGCCAGCAGTTTATTCGACAGCCAAGAGACCCAGTACTTC.

J is TRBJ1-5 and V is TRBV2, with 8 bases lining up with TRBD1. CDR3 length: 14 amino acids. Germline CDR1 reads SNHLY; CDR2 reads FYNNEI. V dropped 6 bases and J dropped 5; count of bases not matched to a gene: 6. CDR3 bases: TGTGCCAGCAGACACGGACAGGGTTATCAGCCCCAGCATTTT. It specifies CASRHGQGYQPQHF.